These 18 T cell receptor beta chains originate from one sample sequenced in a study of T cells after yellow fever vaccination. TCRdb reanalysed the 5' RACE reads using MiXCR and keeps one entry per CDR3 protein. The sample records 500,000 to 650,000 distinct CDR3 sequences, around an eighth being singletons. The sample was PBMCs, taken on the day of the yellow fever booster vaccination. These receptors all stem from a man aged 25 to 40 who received the YFV17D yellow fever vaccine.

The gene calls are TRBV4-3 and TRBJ2-6; no definite D call. The CDR3 consists of 18 residues. V dropped 4 bases and J dropped 5 bases, with 21 bases sitting between them. Germline lookup yields CDR1 LGHNA and CDR2 YSLEER. CDR3 sequence (DNA): TGCGCCAGCAGCCGAGGCGTCACCTCACGAGTTTGGGCCAACGTCCTGACTTTC. The encoded protein is CASSRGVTSRVWANVLTF.

This clonotype showed up just a few times. The V and J genes are TRBV2 and TRBJ2-3, with TRBD2 matching over 14 bases. Per the germline V gene, CDR1 is SNHLY and CDR2 is FYNNEI. The V and J ends lost 9 bases and 4 bases, in that order; junction bases with no gene match: 9. The CDR3 covers 16 residues. The CDR3 loop is CASPGLAGAWADTQYF. DNA for the CDR3: TGTGCCAGTCCGGGACTAGCGGGAGCCTGGGCAGATACGCAGTATTTT. The full variable domain, in which reference TRBV2 and TRBJ2-3 provide the parts outside the CDR3, is EPEVTQTPSHQVTQMGQEVILRCVPISNHLYFYWYRQILGQKVEFLVSFYNNEISEKSEIFDDQFSVERPDGSNFTLKIRSTKLEDSAMYFCASPGLAGAWADTQYFGPGTRLTVL.

This clonotype was detected only a few times. One end of the junction varies from germline; a read error may be responsible. The rearrangement joins TRBV7-7 to TRBJ2-2; D not resolved. The CDR3 contains 14 residues. Germline V CDR1 and CDR2: SSHAT, FNYEAQ (reference sequence). The CDR3 is CASSLMGTTGELFF. The CDR3 coding sequence is TGTGCTAGCAGCTTAATGGGAACGACCGGGGAGCTGTTTTTT.

The chain recombines TRBV6-1 with TRBJ1-5, with D unresolved. From germline, CDR1 is MNHNS and CDR2 SASEGT. The CDR3 spans 15 residues. V lost 7 bases, J lost 0 bases, and 13 bases lay in between. CDR3 nucleotides: TGTGCCAGCATCCCGGCGACAAATAGCAATCAGCCCCAGCATTTT. This translates into CASIPATNSNQPQHF.

The CDR3 DNA reads TGTGCCAGCAGTACTTGGACTAGCGGGTTCTACAATGAGCAGTTCTTC. Its protein product is CASSTWTSGFYNEQFF. The rearrangement joins TRBV25-1 to TRBJ2-1, with 11 bases that match TRBD2. V gave up 5 bases and J gave up 3 bases; unmatched junction bases: 6. CDR3 size: 16 residues. Germline loops: CDR1 MGHDK, CDR2 SYGVNS.

This clonotype was picked up a small number of times. This chain links TRBV18 with TRBJ2-2; 7 nucleotides match TRBD2. Germline V lookup: CDR1 KGHSH, CDR2 LQKENI. V was pared by 4 bases and J by 1 base, with 9 bases of the junction left unmatched. This CDR3 is built from 17 residues. CDR3 sequence: CASSLRWAGENTGELFF. As DNA, the CDR3 is TGTGCCAGCTCACTTCGCTGGGCGGGAGAGAACACCGGGGAGCTGTTTTTT.

V is TRBV5-1 and J is TRBJ2-5, with 8 positions matching TRBD1. In germline, CDR1 is SGHRS, CDR2 YFSETQ. The CDR3 consists of 14 residues. J gave up 2 bases and V 4 bases, and 4 bases lay outside the gene matches. The CDR3 DNA is TGCGCCAGCAGCGGGGGACAGGTACAAGAGACCCAGTACTTC. Translated: CASSGGQVQETQYF. The full variable domain, with the rest looked up from reference TRBV5-1 and TRBJ2-5, is KAGVTQTPRYLIKTRGQQVTLSCSPISGHRSVSWYQQTPGQGLQFLFEYFSETQRNKGNFPGRFSGRQFSNSRSEMNVSTLELGDSALYLCASSGGQVQETQYFGPGTRLLVL.

This chain connects TRBV7-2 to TRBJ2-7; 9 nucleotides agree with TRBD2. Trimming removed 1 base from V and 2 bases from J; junction bases left unmatched: 3. The CDR3 sequence is 15 residues long. Germline V lookup: CDR1 SGHTA, CDR2 FQGNSA. The CDR3 DNA follows: TGTACCAGCAGCTTAGGAGCGGGAGGTCCCTACGAGCAGTACTTC. It specifies CTSSLGAGGPYEQYF.

This clonotype was recorded a few times. J is TRBJ2-1 and V is TRBV29-1; weak D call: TRBD2 (5 bases). Looked up from germline, CDR1 is SQVTM and CDR2 is ANQGSEA. This CDR3 region has 13 residues. The V and J ends lost 7 bases and 0 bases respectively, with 10 bases between them. CDR3 coding DNA: TGCAGCGGTGCGGGTAGCTCCTACAATGAGCAGTTCTTC. Its protein is CSGAGSSYNEQFF.

V usage is TRBV10-3 and J usage is TRBJ2-7; no definite D call. V lost 3 bases, J lost 3 bases, and 9 bases lay in between. The length of the CDR3 is 13 residues. The germline gives CDR1 ENHRY, CDR2 SYGVKD. The CDR3 sequence: CAISEATLYEQYF. The CDR3 coding sequence is TGTGCCATCAGTGAAGCAACTCTCTACGAGCAGTACTTC.

The chain is built from TRBV15 and TRBJ1-1; no definite D call. The length of the CDR3 is 15 residues. In germline, CDR1 is LNHNV, CDR2 YYDKDF (reference sequence). V was pared by 0 bases and J by 1 base, with 9 bases between. The CDR3 sequence is CATSRDRGANTEAFF. CDR3 DNA sequence: TGTGCCACCAGCAGAGATCGAGGAGCGAACACTGAAGCTTTCTTT.

This clonotype was found a few times. CDR3 nucleotide sequence: TGCAGTGCTAGGGGGGTCTACCACACAGATACGCAGTATTTT. Residues: CSARGVYHTDTQYF. V is TRBV20-1 and J is TRBJ2-3, with D possibly being TRBD1 or TRBD2 (5 bases each). V dropped 3 bases and J dropped 2 bases, with 12 bases sitting between them. CDR1 and CDR2 (germline): DFQATT, SNEGSKA (reference sequence). The CDR3 runs to 14 residues.

This clonotype appeared a few times. This chain uses TRBV2 with TRBJ2-1, with 10 bases fitting TRBD1. The CDR3 contains 13 residues. CDR1 SNHLY and CDR2 FYNNEI come from the germline V gene. Losses at the gene ends were 8 bases for V and 7 bases for J; bases not matched to a gene: 5. DNA of the CDR3: TGTGCCAGCGGACAGGGGGGGAGGAATGAGCAGTTCTTC. Its protein is CASGQGGRNEQFF.

In this sample, this clonotype turned up a few times. J is TRBJ2-5 and V is TRBV20-1; TRBD2 matches at 9 bases. The germline gives CDR1 DFQATT, CDR2 SNEGSKA (reference sequence). Losses at the gene ends were 7 bases for V and 2 bases for J; bases not matched to a gene: 14. The CDR3 extends over 16 amino acids. The CDR3 protein is CSVKVSGRVKQETQYF. Written as DNA, the CDR3 is TGCAGTGTCAAGGTTAGCGGGAGAGTCAAACAAGAGACCCAGTACTTC.

This clonotype showed up many times. The chain recombines TRBV7-9 with TRBJ1-4, with 8 bases identical to TRBD1. CDR3 length: 15 amino acids. With V trimmed by 5 bases and J by 7 bases, 9 bases remained unmatched. CDR1 and CDR2 (germline): SEHNR, FQNEAQ (reference sequence). CDR3 nucleotide sequence: TGTGCCAGCAGCCGCGACAGGGGTCAGGGTGAAAAACTGTTTTTT. Its translation: CASSRDRGQGEKLFF.

This clonotype was detected a few times. This chain connects TRBV10-3 to TRBJ2-2, with 8 bases fitting TRBD2. CDR1 is ENHRY, CDR2 SYGVKD, per germline. The CDR3 has 14 residues. V lost 11 bases and J lost 7; bases outside the gene matches: 12. The CDR3 DNA follows: TGTGCCGCTCATCGGGGGGGATCCGTCGGGGAGCTGTTTTTT. Translation: CAAHRGGSVGELFF.

This clonotype was observed many times. The V and J genes are TRBV20-1 and TRBJ2-2, with D possibly being TRBD2 (5 bases). The V end lost 3 bases, the J end lost 0 bases, and 5 bases lay between the germline ends. Germline V CDR1 and CDR2: DFQATT, SNEGSKA (reference sequence). The CDR3 covers 13 residues. The CDR3 protein is CSASGTNTGELFF. CDR3 DNA sequence: TGCAGTGCTAGCGGGACGAACACCGGGGAGCTGTTTTTT.

This clonotype was recorded at least ten times. The genes are TRBV5-5 and TRBJ2-1; D is unresolved. This CDR3 is 11 amino acids long. Trimming removed 7 bases at V and 4 bases at J, with 6 bases between. CDR1 is SGHKS, CDR2 YYEKEE, per germline (reference sequence). This chain's CDR3 is CASFRYNEQFF. CDR3 sequence (DNA): TGTGCCAGCTTTAGGTACAATGAGCAGTTCTTC. The full variable domain, rest sourced from reference TRBV5-5 and TRBJ2-1, is DAGVTQSPTHLIKTRGQQVTLRCSPISGHKSVSWYQQVLGQGPQFIFQYYEKEERGRGNFPDRFSARQFPNYSSELNVNALLLGDSALYLCASFRYNEQFFGPGTRLTVL.